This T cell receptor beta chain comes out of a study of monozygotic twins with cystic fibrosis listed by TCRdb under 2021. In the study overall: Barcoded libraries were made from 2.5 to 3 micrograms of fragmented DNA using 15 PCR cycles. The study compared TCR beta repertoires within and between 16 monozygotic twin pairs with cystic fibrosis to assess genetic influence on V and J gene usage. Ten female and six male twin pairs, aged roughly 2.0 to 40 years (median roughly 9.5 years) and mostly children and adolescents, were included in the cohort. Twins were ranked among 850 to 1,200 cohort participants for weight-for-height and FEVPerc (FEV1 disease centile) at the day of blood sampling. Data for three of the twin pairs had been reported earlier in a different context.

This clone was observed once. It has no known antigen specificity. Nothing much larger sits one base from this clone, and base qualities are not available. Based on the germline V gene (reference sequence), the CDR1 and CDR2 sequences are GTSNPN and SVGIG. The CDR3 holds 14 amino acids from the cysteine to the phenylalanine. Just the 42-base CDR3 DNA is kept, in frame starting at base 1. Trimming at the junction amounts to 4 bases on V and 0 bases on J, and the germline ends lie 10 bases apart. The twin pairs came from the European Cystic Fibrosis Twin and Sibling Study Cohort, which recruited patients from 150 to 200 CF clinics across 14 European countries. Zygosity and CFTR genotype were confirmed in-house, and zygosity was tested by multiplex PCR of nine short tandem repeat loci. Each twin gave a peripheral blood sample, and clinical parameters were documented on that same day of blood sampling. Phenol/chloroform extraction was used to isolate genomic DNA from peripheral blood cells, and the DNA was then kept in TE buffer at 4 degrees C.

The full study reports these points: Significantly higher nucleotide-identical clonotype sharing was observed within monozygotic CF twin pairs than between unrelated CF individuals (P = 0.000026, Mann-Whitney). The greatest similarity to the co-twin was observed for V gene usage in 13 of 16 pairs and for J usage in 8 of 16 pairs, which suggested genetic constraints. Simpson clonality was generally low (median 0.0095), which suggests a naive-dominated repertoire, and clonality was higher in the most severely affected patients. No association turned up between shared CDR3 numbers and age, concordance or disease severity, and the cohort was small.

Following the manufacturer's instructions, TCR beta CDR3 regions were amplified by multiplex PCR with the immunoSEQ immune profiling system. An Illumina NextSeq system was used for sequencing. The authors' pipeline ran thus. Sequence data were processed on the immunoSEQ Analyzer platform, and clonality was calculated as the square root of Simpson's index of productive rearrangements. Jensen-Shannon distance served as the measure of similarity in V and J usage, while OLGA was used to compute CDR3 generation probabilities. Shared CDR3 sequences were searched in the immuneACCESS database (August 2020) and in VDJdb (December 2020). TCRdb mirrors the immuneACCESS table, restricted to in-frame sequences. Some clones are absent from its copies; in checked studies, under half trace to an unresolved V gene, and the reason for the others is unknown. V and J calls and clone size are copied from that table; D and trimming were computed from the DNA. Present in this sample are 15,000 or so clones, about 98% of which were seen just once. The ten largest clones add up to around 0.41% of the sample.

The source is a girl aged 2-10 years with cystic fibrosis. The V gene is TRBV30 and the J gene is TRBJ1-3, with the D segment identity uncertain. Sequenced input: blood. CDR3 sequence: CAWTYSSSGNTIYF. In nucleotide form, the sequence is TGTGCCTGGACATATTCTAGCTCTGGAAACACCATATATTTT.